The rows below give T cell receptor beta chains drawn from one sample of a study of shared clonotypes between healthy human individuals. Profiled with immunoSEQ multiplex PCR; TCRdb holds only in-frame clones, not every one. The sample has nearly 1 million clones, approximately 80% seen once. The sample was memory CD4+ T cells sorted from blood. The receptors stem from a man between 18 and 35 years old in good health. CDR3s include the opening cysteine and the closing phenylalanine or tryptophan. Each record gives: J gene, CDR3 length, V gene, clone size, D gene, CDR3 DNA, CDR3 protein. The D gene is left open where the match is weak. Clone size is shown for a subset of rows, as once, few, many or a class of expanded clone.

j_call: TRBJ1-3
cdr3_length: 17
v_call: TRBV28
clone_size: NA
d_call: NA
cdr3_nt: TGTGCCAGCACCCAACCTGTGGGGGGGCTCTCTGGAAACACCATATATTTT
cdr3_aa: CASTQPVGGLSGNTIYF

j_call: TRBJ2-2
cdr3_length: 14
v_call: TRBV30
clone_size: NA
d_call: NA
cdr3_nt: TGTGCCTGGAGTGGGGGGGCGTCAGCCGGGGAGCTGTTTTTT
cdr3_aa: CAWSGGASAGELFF

j_call: TRBJ2-7
cdr3_length: 14
v_call: TRBV7-9
clone_size: NA
d_call: NA
cdr3_nt: TGTGCCAGCAGCCTTCGGGACGCTTCCTACGAGCAGTACTTC
cdr3_aa: CASSLRDASYEQYF

j_call: TRBJ2-4
cdr3_length: 16
v_call: TRBV5-3
clone_size: NA
d_call: NA
cdr3_nt: TGTGCCAGAAGCTTGGAGCTCGTTCTAGCCAAAAACATTCAGTACTTC
cdr3_aa: CARSLELVLAKNIQYF

j_call: TRBJ1-1
cdr3_length: 12
v_call: TRBV27
clone_size: once
d_call: NA
cdr3_nt: TGTGCCAGCAGTTTACGGGGGACTGAAGCTTTCTTT
cdr3_aa: CASSLRGTEAFF

j_call: TRBJ2-1
cdr3_length: 16
v_call: TRBV30
clone_size: once
d_call: TRBD2
cdr3_nt: TGTGCCTGGAGTGTCGGGACTAGCGGGAGTCACAATGAGCAGTTCTTC
cdr3_aa: CAWSVGTSGSHNEQFF

j_call: TRBJ1-5
cdr3_length: 14
v_call: TRBV7-2
clone_size: NA
d_call: NA
cdr3_nt: TGTGCCAGCAGCCTCGACGGAGGGGGTCAGCCCCAGCATTTT
cdr3_aa: CASSLDGGGQPQHF

j_call: TRBJ2-7
cdr3_length: 14
v_call: TRBV28
clone_size: few
d_call: TRBD1
cdr3_nt: TGTGCCAGCACCCGGACAGGAGATACCTACGAGCAGTACTTC
cdr3_aa: CASTRTGDTYEQYF

j_call: TRBJ1-1
cdr3_length: 15
v_call: TRBV7-9
clone_size: NA
d_call: NA
cdr3_nt: TGTGCCAGCAGCTTTTATACAGGAGCGTCAACTGAAGCTTTCTTT
cdr3_aa: CASSFYTGASTEAFF

j_call: TRBJ1-1
cdr3_length: 12
v_call: TRBV18
clone_size: NA
d_call: TRBD1
cdr3_nt: TGTGCCAGCTCAACAGGGGGCACTGAAGCTTTCTTT
cdr3_aa: CASSTGGTEAFF